This T cell receptor beta chain was retrieved from a study of T-cell reconstitution after alpha-beta-depleted transplantation in children (dated by TCRdb to the mid-2010s). Turning to the overall study: T-cell immune reconstitution after TCRalphabeta/CD19-depleted allogeneic hematopoietic cell transplantation in children was quantitatively tracked in the study by means of TCR repertoire profiling.

This clonotype was picked up a small number of times. It has no known antigen specificity. The input lacks base qualities; no much larger clone sits a single base away. Study-wide findings and limitations: Over the following months the frequencies of hyperexpanded clones went down, and after one year T-cell counts and TCRbeta diversity were mostly credited to newly produced T cells. The apparently early recovery of alphabetaT-cell counts about two months after transplant reportedly depended on only several hundred rapidly expanded clones that came from non-depleted graft cells. In some patients, high TCRbeta diversity at day 60 was attributed to recipient T cells and intrathymic progenitors that had survived conditioning.

The treatment or condition label on this specimen signifies: allogeneic hematopoietic cell transplantation with graft depleted of TCRalphabeta T cells and CD19 B cells. The transplant recipients were children given TCRalphabeta/CD19-depleted allogeneic hematopoietic cell grafts. The V and J ends are trimmed by 4 bases and 6 bases, leaving 16 bases between them. CDR3 length: 14 amino acids, cysteine to phenylalanine. The read is trimmed to its CDR3 DNA, 42 bases read in frame from base 1. From the germline V gene, CDR1 is SGHRS and CDR2 is YFSETQ. The receptor library was made with PCR. These reads were obtained on an Illumina HiSeq 2500. TCR library preparation used molecular barcoding, with unique molecular identifiers applied to normalize quantification of the TCRbeta repertoire. In TCRdb, the public reads were trimmed at Q25 with fastp and aligned with MiXCR, with productive beta chains retained. Each record represents a unique CDR3 protein, reported with the most common genes and DNA among its rows. For this sample the table gives some 550,000 distinct CDR3 sequences, of which 23% were detected only once. In total, the top ten clones hold less than 15% of the sample.

The receptor was derived from a boy in the first two years of life who had a stem cell transplant for acute myeloid leukemia, so the T cells may come from the graft donor. The receptor chain draws on TRBV5-1 and TRBJ1-1; no D gene is confidently identified. The material was PBMCs, mostly from graft donor cells, obtained 360 days after TCRalphabeta/CD19-depleted stem cell transplant. CDR3 region: CASSPLGGRAEAFF. The DNA sequence follows: TGCGCCAGCAGCCCCTTGGGAGGGCGGGCTGAAGCTTTCTTT.